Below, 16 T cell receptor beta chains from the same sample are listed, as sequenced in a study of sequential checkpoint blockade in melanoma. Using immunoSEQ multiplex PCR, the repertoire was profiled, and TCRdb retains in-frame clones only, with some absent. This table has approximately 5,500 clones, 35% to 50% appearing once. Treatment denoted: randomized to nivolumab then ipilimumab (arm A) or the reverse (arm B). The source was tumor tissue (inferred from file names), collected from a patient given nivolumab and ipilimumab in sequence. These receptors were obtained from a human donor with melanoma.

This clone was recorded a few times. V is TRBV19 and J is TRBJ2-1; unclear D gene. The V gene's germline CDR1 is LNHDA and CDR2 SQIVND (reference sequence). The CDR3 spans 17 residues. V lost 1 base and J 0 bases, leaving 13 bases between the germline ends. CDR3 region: CASSIGTGYYSYNEQFF. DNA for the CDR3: TGTGCCAGTAGTATAGGGACGGGCTACTACTCCTACAATGAGCAGTTCTTC.

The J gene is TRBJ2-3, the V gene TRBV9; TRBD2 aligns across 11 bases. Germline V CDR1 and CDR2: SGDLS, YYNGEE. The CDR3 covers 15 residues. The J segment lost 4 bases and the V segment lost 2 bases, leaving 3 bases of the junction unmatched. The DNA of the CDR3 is TGTGCCAGCAGCGTGGGGACTAGCGGCCCAGATACGCAGTATTTT. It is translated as CASSVGTSGPDTQYF.

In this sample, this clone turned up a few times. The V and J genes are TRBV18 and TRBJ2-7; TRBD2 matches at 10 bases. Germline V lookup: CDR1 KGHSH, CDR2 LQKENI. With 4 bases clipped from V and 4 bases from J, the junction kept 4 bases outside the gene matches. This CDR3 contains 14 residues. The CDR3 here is CASSHSGRSYEQYF. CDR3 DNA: TGTGCCAGCTCACATAGCGGGAGGTCTTACGAGCAGTACTTC. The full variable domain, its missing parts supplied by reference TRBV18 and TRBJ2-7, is NAGVMQNPRHLVRRRGQEARLRCSPMKGHSHVYWYRQLPEEGLKFMVYLQKENIIDESGMPKERFSAEFPKEGPSILRIQQVVRGDSAAYFCASSHSGRSYEQYFGPGTRLTVT.

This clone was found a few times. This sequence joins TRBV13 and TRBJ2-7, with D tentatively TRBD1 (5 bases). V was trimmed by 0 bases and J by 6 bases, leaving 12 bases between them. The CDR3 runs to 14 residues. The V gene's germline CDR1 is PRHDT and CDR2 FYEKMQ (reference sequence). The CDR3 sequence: CASSLGDTTLEQYF. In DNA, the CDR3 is TGTGCCAGCAGCTTAGGGGACACCACCCTCGAGCAGTACTTC. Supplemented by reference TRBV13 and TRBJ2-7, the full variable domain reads AAGVIQSPRHLIKEKRETATLKCYPIPRHDTVYWYQQGPGQDPQFLISFYEKMQSDKGSIPDRFSAQQFSDYHSELNMSSLELGDSALYFCASSLGDTTLEQYFGPGTRLTVT.

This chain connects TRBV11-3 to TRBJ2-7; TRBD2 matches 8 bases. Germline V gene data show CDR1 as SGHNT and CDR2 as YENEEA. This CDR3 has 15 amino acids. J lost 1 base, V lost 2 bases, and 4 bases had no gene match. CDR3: CASSLSGSSSYEQYF. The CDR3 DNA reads TGTGCCAGCAGCTTAAGCGGGAGTTCGTCCTACGAGCAGTACTTC.

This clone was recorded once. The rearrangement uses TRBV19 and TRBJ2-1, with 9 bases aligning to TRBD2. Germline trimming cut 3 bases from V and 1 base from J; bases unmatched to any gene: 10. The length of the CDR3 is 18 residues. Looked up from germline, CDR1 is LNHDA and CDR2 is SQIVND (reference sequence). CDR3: CASSIAAGGPGSYNEQFF. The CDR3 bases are TGTGCCAGTAGTATTGCGGCGGGAGGGCCTGGGTCCTACAATGAGCAGTTCTTC. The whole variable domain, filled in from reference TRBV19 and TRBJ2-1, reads DGGITQSPKYLFRKEGQNVTLSCEQNLNHDAMYWYRQDPGQGLRLIYYSQIVNDFQKGDIAEGYSVSREKKESFPLTVTSAQKNPTAFYLCASSIAAGGPGSYNEQFFGPGTRLTVL.

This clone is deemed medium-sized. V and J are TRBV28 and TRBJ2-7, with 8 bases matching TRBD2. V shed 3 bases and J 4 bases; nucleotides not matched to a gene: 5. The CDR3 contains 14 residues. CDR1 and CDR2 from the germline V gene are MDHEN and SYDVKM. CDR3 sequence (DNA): TGTGCCAGCAGTTTCAGGCGGGAGGTGTACGAGCAGTACTTC. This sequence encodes CASSFRREVYEQYF.

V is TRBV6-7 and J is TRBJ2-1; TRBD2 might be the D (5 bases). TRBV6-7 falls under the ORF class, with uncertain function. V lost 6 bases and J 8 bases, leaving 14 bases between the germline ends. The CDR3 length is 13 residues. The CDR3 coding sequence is TGTGCCAGCAGGGACTCCAGTTTTTATGAGCAGTTCTTC. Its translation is CASRDSSFYEQFF.

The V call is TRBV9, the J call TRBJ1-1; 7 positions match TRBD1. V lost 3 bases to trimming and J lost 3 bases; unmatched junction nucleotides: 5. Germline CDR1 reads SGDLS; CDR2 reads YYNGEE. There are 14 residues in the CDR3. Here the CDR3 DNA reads TGTGCCAGCAGCGCGGGACAGATTTACACTGAAGCTTTCTTT. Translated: CASSAGQIYTEAFF.

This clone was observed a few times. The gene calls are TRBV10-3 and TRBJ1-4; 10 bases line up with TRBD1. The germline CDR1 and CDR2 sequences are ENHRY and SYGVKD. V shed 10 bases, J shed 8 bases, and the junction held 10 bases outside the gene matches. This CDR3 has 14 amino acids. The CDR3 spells CASGRQGAGEKLFF. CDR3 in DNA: TGTGCCAGCGGCAGACAGGGGGCGGGAGAAAAACTGTTTTTT.

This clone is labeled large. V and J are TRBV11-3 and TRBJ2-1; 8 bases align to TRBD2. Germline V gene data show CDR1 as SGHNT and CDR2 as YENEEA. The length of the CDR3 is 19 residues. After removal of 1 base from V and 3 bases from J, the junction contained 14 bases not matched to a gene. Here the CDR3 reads CASSLGLPRLAKHYNEQFF. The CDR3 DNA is TGTGCCAGCAGCTTAGGCCTACCCCGACTAGCGAAACACTACAATGAGCAGTTCTTC. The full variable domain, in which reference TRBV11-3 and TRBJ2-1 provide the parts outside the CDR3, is EAGVVQSPRYKIIEKKQPVAFWCNPISGHNTLYWYLQNLGQGPELLIRYENEEAVDDSQLPKDRFSAERLKGVDSTLKIQPAELGDSAVYLCASSLGLPRLAKHYNEQFFGPGTRLTVL.

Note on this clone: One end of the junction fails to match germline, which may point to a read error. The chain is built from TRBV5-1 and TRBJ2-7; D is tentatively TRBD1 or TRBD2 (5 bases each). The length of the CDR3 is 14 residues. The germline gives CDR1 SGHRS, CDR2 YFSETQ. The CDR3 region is CASSPRGFSHEQYF. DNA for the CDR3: TGCGCCAGCAGCCCCCGGGGCTTCTCCCACGAGCAGTACTTC.

CDR3 nucleotide sequence: TGTGCCAGTAGTACCATACTAGCGGGAGGGCCCCAGACGGCCCAGTACTTC. It encodes CASSTILAGGPQTAQYF. This chain links TRBV19 with TRBJ2-5; 13 bases line up with TRBD2. The CDR3 totals 17 residues. V was clipped by 4 bases and J by 9 bases; unmatched bases: 14. In germline, CDR1 is LNHDA, CDR2 SQIVND (reference sequence).

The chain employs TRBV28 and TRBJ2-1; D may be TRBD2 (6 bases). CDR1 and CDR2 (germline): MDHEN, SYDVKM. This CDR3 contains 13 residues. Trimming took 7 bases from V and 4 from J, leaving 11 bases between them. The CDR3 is CASTAEGYNEQFF. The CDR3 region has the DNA TGTGCCAGCACCGCGGAGGGGTACAATGAGCAGTTCTTC. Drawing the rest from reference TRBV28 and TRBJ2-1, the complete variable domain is DVKVTQSSRYLVKRTGEKVFLECVQDMDHENMFWYRQDPGLGLRLIYFSYDVKMKEKGDIPEGYSVSREKKERFSLILESASTNQTSMYLCASTAEGYNEQFFGPGTRLTVL.

The CDR3 sequence is CASGLVGGAYGYTF. Here the CDR3 DNA reads TGTGCTAGTGGTTTGGTCGGGGGGGCCTATGGCTACACCTTC. V gene TRBV12-5 combines with J gene TRBJ1-2; tentatively, D is TRBD1 (6 bases). The CDR3 spans 14 residues. The V and J ends lost 0 bases and 4 bases respectively, with 9 bases between them. CDR1 and CDR2 from the germline V gene are LGHNT and FRNRAP.

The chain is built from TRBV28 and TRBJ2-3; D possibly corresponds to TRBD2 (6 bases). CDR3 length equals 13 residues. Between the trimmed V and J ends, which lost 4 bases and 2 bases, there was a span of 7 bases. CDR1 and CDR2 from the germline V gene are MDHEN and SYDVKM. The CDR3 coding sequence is TGTGCCAGCAGTTCGGGAGACACAGATACGCAGTATTTT. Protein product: CASSSGDTDTQYF.